Presented here are 22 T cell receptor beta chains from one specimen sequenced in a study of T cell responses to AZD1222 COVID-19 vaccine. The assay was immunoSEQ multiplex PCR, and TCRdb's table has in-frame clones only and misses some. The sample has around 130,000 clones; 86% are singletons. The sequences come from peripheral blood, collected 28 days after the second AZD1222 dose. These receptors all come from an adult who received the AZD1222 COVID-19 vaccine.

The genes are TRBV5-1 and TRBJ1-2, with 7 positions matching TRBD1. The CDR3 is made up of 13 amino acids. Trimming cost V 4 bases and J 5 bases; bases outside gene matches: 5. CDR1 SGHRS and CDR2 YFSETQ come from the germline V gene. The CDR3 loop is CASSRDREYGYTF. CDR3 DNA sequence: TGCGCCAGCAGCCGTGACAGGGAGTATGGCTACACCTTC.

A note on this clone: In the same sample, other DNA sequences code for this CDR3. The chain uses TRBV28 and TRBJ1-4; D not resolved. V lost 3 bases and J lost 7, with 3 bases in between. The CDR3 is made up of 11 amino acids. Looked up from germline, CDR1 is MDHEN and CDR2 is SYDVKM. CDR3 sequence: CASSLSEKLFF. The DNA of the CDR3 is TGTGCCAGCAGTTTGAGTGAAAAACTGTTTTTT.

The chain joins TRBV11-2 to TRBJ2-5, with 11 bases matching TRBD2. The CDR3 totals 16 residues. Losses at the gene ends were 1 base for V and 3 bases for J; bases not matched to a gene: 4. CDR1 SGHAT and CDR2 FQNNGV come from the germline V gene. CDR3 loop: CASSLGHSGGEETQYF. DNA of the CDR3: TGTGCCAGCAGCTTAGGCCATAGCGGGGGGGAAGAGACCCAGTACTTC.

The CDR3 nucleotides read TGTGCCAGCAGCTTGGTACAGGCATCTCAACCTCCCAATGAGCAGTTCTTC. Amino acid sequence: CASSLVQASQPPNEQFF. The chain has TRBV5-8 and TRBJ2-1, with TRBD1 as a possible D gene (5 bases). Trimming left V 0 bases short and J 6 bases short, with 19 bases between. This CDR3 is 17 amino acids long. Germline-derived CDR1 and CDR2 are SGHTS and YDEGEE. Variable domain in full (rest from reference TRBV5-8 and TRBJ2-1): EAGVTQSPTHLIKTRGQQATLRCSPISGHTSVYWYQQALGLGLQFLLWYDEGEERNRGNFPPRFSGRQFPNYSSELNVNALELEDSALYLCASSLVQASQPPNEQFFGPGTRLTVL.

The chain carries TRBV9 and TRBJ1-5, with D maybe TRBD1 (5 bases). The length of the CDR3 is 17 residues. Germline lookup yields CDR1 SGDLS and CDR2 YYNGEE. With 1 base removed from V and 4 bases from J, the gap between germline ends came to 18 bases. The CDR3 nucleotides read TGTGCCAGCAGCGTACTCCTTTCTCAGGGAAGGAATCAGCCCCAGCATTTT. Translated, it gives CASSVLLSQGRNQPQHF.

V gene TRBV3-1 (or the pseudogene TRBV3-2) combines with J gene TRBJ2-2; 8 positions agree with TRBD2. With V trimmed by 0 bases and J by 5 bases, 5 bases remained unmatched. Per germline, CDR1 LGHDT and CDR2 YNNKEL (reference sequence). The CDR3 has 16 residues. Here the CDR3 reads CASSQERGGGTGELFF. CDR3 nucleotides: TGTGCCAGCAGCCAAGAGCGGGGCGGGGGGACCGGGGAGCTGTTTTTT.

The rearrangement uses TRBV6-5 and TRBJ2-7; 9 nucleotides align to TRBD1. With 4 bases clipped from V and 4 bases from J, the junction kept 8 bases outside the gene matches. The germline gives CDR1 MNHEY, CDR2 SVGAGI. The CDR3 sequence is 15 residues long. The CDR3 sequence: CASSSSGTGLYEQYF. CDR3 in DNA: TGTGCCAGCAGTTCCTCCGGGACAGGGCTTTACGAGCAGTACTTC.

This clone appeared once. V usage is TRBV28 and J usage is TRBJ1-2, with D unresolved. V was cut by 6 bases and J by 5 bases, with 10 bases left in between. This CDR3 comprises 12 residues. Looked up from germline, CDR1 is MDHEN and CDR2 is SYDVKM. The CDR3 sequence is CASRSEGYGYTF. In DNA form, the CDR3 reads TGTGCCAGCAGGTCCGAGGGATATGGCTACACCTTC.

The V and J genes are TRBV5-1 and TRBJ2-3; no firm D call. The germline V gene has CDR1 SGHRS and CDR2 YFSETQ. There are 17 residues in the CDR3. Trimming shortened V by 3 bases and J by 4 bases, and 21 bases separated the two germline ends. CDR3 region: CASSSSGRSSPPDTQYF. The DNA of the CDR3 is TGCGCCAGCAGCTCCTCCGGACGGTCGTCTCCCCCAGATACGCAGTATTTT.

V is TRBV21-1 and J is TRBJ2-2; TRBD2, the table's D call, was not compared with the DNA. TRBV21-1 is described as a pseudogene. This CDR3 spans 18 amino acids. This chain's CDR3 is CASSKEGALAGNTGELFF. The CDR3 nucleotides are TGTGCCAGCAGCAAAGAGGGGGCACTAGCGGGAAACACCGGGGAGCTGTTTTTT.

Turning to this clone: Other DNA variants within this sample encode the same CDR3. The chain links TRBV2 to TRBJ1-2; D may be TRBD1 (5 bases). The CDR3 totals 12 residues. The germline V and J ends were trimmed by 5 bases and 4 bases, with 8 bases remaining between them. The germline gives CDR1 SNHLY, CDR2 FYNNEI. The CDR3 DNA sequence: TGTGCCAGCAGTTGGGGGAGCTATGGCTACACCTTC. It is translated as CASSWGSYGYTF.

The CDR3 bases are TGTGCCAGCAGCTTTCTCCGGGGCTCCTACAATGAGCAGTTCTTC. This translates into CASSFLRGSYNEQFF. The rearrangement joins TRBV7-2 to TRBJ2-1; D is perhaps TRBD2 (5 bases). Germline CDR1 is SGHTA and CDR2 is FQGNSA. V was clipped by 3 bases and J by 0 bases, with 9 bases between them. The CDR3 runs 15 residues.

This chain connects TRBV4-2 to TRBJ1-2; no clear D. V lost 1 base to trimming and J lost 6 bases, with 12 bases between them. Germline CDR1 LGHNA, CDR2 YNFKEQ. The CDR3 covers 14 residues. The CDR3 loop is CASSQGTGSDGYTF. As DNA, the CDR3 is TGTGCCAGCAGCCAAGGGACGGGGTCCGATGGCTACACCTTC.

The table lists this clone with a count of one. V is TRBV9 and J is TRBJ2-5; TRBD2 agrees at 8 bases. The CDR3 is 14 residues long. V shed 4 bases, J shed 5 bases, and the junction held 7 bases outside the gene matches. Germline loops: CDR1 SGDLS, CDR2 YYNGEE. The CDR3 loop is CASSHFGGAETQYF. The CDR3 nucleotides are TGTGCCAGCAGCCACTTCGGGGGGGCTGAGACCCAGTACTTC.

The chain's CDR3 is CASSSRLAETDTQYF. The CDR3 DNA reads as TGTGCCAGCAGCTCCCGACTAGCGGAGACAGATACGCAGTATTTT. The chain recombines TRBV5-4 with TRBJ2-3; 9 bases match TRBD2. From germline, CDR1 is SGHNT and CDR2 YYREEE (reference sequence). V trimming: 3 bases; J trimming: 3 bases; junction bases outside the gene matches: 5. CDR3 length: 15 residues.

This clone was observed a single time. V is TRBV6-6 and J is TRBJ2-1; 10 bases match TRBD2. V was clipped by 6 bases and J by 7 bases; unmatched bases: 12. The CDR3 runs 16 residues. Germline V gives CDR1 MNHNY, CDR2 SVGAGI (reference sequence). Here the CDR3 reads CASSLLSGGGLNEQFF. The DNA of the CDR3 is TGTGCCAGCAGCCTCTTGAGCGGGGGGGGGTTAAATGAGCAGTTCTTC.

The J gene is TRBJ1-2, the V gene TRBV4-3; 10 nucleotides agree with TRBD1. V dropped 3 bases and J dropped 7; count of bases not matched to a gene: 8. This CDR3 has 15 amino acids. The germline V gene encodes CDR1 LGHNA and CDR2 YSLEER. The chain's CDR3 is CASSQHRDRGGGYTF. The CDR3, as DNA: TGCGCCAGCAGCCAGCACCGGGACAGGGGCGGTGGCTACACCTTC.

The J gene is TRBJ1-1, the V gene TRBV4-3, with D perhaps TRBD1 (6 bases). Trimming removed 1 base at V and 1 base at J, with 10 bases between. CDR1 and CDR2 from the germline V gene are LGHNA and YSLEER. The CDR3 length is 15 residues. For the CDR3, the DNA is TGCGCCAGCAGCCAAGCGTGGGGGGCGAACACTGAAGCTTTCTTT. This translates into CASSQAWGANTEAFF.

The V call is TRBV15, the J call TRBJ2-3, with 11 bases lining up with TRBD2. V was clipped by 1 base and J by 6 bases; unmatched bases: 9. Germline CDR1 LNHNV, CDR2 YYDKDF (reference sequence). The CDR3 covers 17 residues. The CDR3 nucleotides are TGTGCCACCAGCAGAGGTGGGACTAGCGGCCCGTTGGATACGCAGTATTTT. This codes for CATSRGGTSGPLDTQYF. Using reference TRBV15 and TRBJ2-3 for the parts outside the CDR3, the full variable domain is DAMVIQNPRYQVTQFGKPVTLSCSQTLNHNVMYWYQQKSSQAPKLLFHYYDKDFNNEADTPDNFQSRRPNTSFCFLDIRSPGLGDTAMYLCATSRGGTSGPLDTQYFGPGTRLTVL.

The rearrangement joins TRBV5-4 to TRBJ1-2; the D gene is possibly TRBD1 (5 bases). The length of the CDR3 is 17 residues. Between the trimmed V and J ends, which lost 4 bases and 3 bases, there was a span of 22 bases. In germline, CDR1 is SGHNT, CDR2 YYREEE (reference sequence). The CDR3 is CASSKDVTEFLYYGYTF. CDR3 DNA: TGTGCCAGCAGCAAGGACGTGACAGAGTTCCTATACTATGGCTACACCTTC.

This clone was detected once. This rearrangement joins TRBV11-3 to TRBJ1-1; 7 bases map to TRBD1. The germline V gene has CDR1 SGHNT and CDR2 YENEEA. The junction had 8 bases not matched to a gene; V was cut back by 1 base and J by 0 bases. The CDR3 length is 17 residues. CDR3 residues: CASSLVLRTGMNTEAFF. CDR3 in DNA: TGTGCCAGCAGCTTAGTTTTACGGACAGGCATGAACACTGAAGCTTTCTTT.

This chain connects TRBV11-3 to TRBJ2-1, with 13 bases lining up with TRBD2. Per the germline V gene, CDR1 is SGHNT and CDR2 is YENEEA. V lost 5 bases to trimming and J lost 5 bases; unmatched junction nucleotides: 3. The length of the CDR3 is 15 residues. The DNA of the CDR3 is TGTGCCAGCAGCCTCGGACTAGCGGGGGACAATGAGCAGTTCTTC. Protein sequence: CASSLGLAGDNEQFF. The complete variable domain, with remaining parts taken from reference TRBV11-3 and TRBJ2-1, reads EAGVVQSPRYKIIEKKQPVAFWCNPISGHNTLYWYLQNLGQGPELLIRYENEEAVDDSQLPKDRFSAERLKGVDSTLKIQPAELGDSAVYLCASSLGLAGDNEQFFGPGTRLTVL.